What follows are 21 T cell receptor beta chains derived from one specimen sequenced in a study of shared clonotypes between healthy human individuals. Profiled with immunoSEQ multiplex PCR; TCRdb holds only in-frame clones, not every one. Here the sample spans some 1 million clones, about 70% being singletons. The sequencing input was memory CD4+ T cells sorted from blood. Described subset: CD45RA-negative fraction. The receptor source for this set is a man aged 18 to 35 in good health.

This clone was seen many times. The chain carries TRBV5-3 and TRBJ1-2; the D gene is possibly TRBD1 (6 bases). Being an ORF, TRBV5-3 has a function that is uncertain. V dropped 4 bases and J dropped 3 bases, with 16 bases sitting between them. CDR3 length: 15 residues. CDR3 DNA sequence: TGTGCCAGAAGCCCGACAGGCCCTGGGTACTATGGCTACACCTTC. Translating gives CARSPTGPGYYGYTF.

This clone was observed a few times. The chain couples TRBV19 to TRBJ1-5; the D gene is possibly TRBD1 (5 bases). The CDR3 consists of 18 residues. Between the trimmed V and J ends, which lost 3 bases and 1 base, there was a span of 19 bases. In germline, CDR1 is LNHDA, CDR2 SQIVND (reference sequence). CDR3 nucleotide sequence: TGTGCCAGTAGTATGGTACTTGGGACGAAACAGAGCAATCAGCCCCAGCATTTT. Translating gives CASSMVLGTKQSNQPQHF.

In regard to this clone: Additional DNA sequences in this sample encode the identical CDR3. This chain connects TRBV5-1 to TRBJ2-5; no clear D. Germline loops: CDR1 SGHRS, CDR2 YFSETQ. V was pared by 0 bases and J by 4 bases, with 7 bases between. The CDR3 has 13 amino acids. CDR3 loop: CASSLGGVETQYF. CDR3 coding DNA: TGCGCCAGCAGCTTGGGCGGTGTAGAGACCCAGTACTTC.

A remark on this clone: Other DNA sequences from this sample encode an identical CDR3 as well. The chain links TRBV28 to TRBJ1-5; D gene ambiguous. The CDR3 has 14 residues. Looked up from germline, CDR1 is MDHEN and CDR2 is SYDVKM. V was trimmed by 2 bases and J by 1 base, leaving 6 bases between them. In nucleotides, the CDR3 is TGTGCCAGCAGTTTAGGGCGGAGCAATCAGCCCCAGCATTTT. Its protein product is CASSLGRSNQPQHF.

A remark on this clone: Other DNA variants within this sample encode the same CDR3. The chain employs TRBV5-1 and TRBJ1-4; 8 bases are shared with TRBD1. The germline CDR1 and CDR2 sequences are SGHRS and YFSETQ. This CDR3 comprises 16 residues. After removal of 4 bases from V and 0 bases from J, the junction contained 5 bases not matched to a gene. CDR3 sequence (DNA): TGCGCCAGCAGCCTAGGGACAGGAGCAACTAATGAAAAACTGTTTTTT. Encoded protein: CASSLGTGATNEKLFF. The full variable domain, in which reference TRBV5-1 and TRBJ1-4 provide the parts outside the CDR3, is KAGVTQTPRYLIKTRGQQVTLSCSPISGHRSVSWYQQTPGQGLQFLFEYFSETQRNKGNFPGRFSGRQFSNSRSEMNVSTLELGDSALYLCASSLGTGATNEKLFFGSGTQLSVL.

The chain recombines TRBV30 with TRBJ1-6; a possible D gene is TRBD1 (6 bases). The CDR3 runs 14 residues. CDR1 and CDR2 from the germline V gene are GTSNPN and SVGIG (reference sequence). V was shortened by 1 base and J by 8 bases, with 12 bases between the two germline ends. The CDR3 here is CAWSGGREDSPLHF. As DNA, the CDR3 is TGTGCCTGGAGTGGGGGGCGCGAGGATTCACCCCTCCACTTT.

About this clone itself: The same CDR3 arises from other DNA sequences in this sample as well. The chain carries TRBV28 and TRBJ1-5; weak D call: TRBD1 (6 bases). Germline V gene sequence: CDR1 MDHEN, CDR2 SYDVKM. The CDR3 sequence is 16 residues long. Trimming removed 3 bases at V and 2 bases at J, with 14 bases between. The CDR3 sequence: CASSLQPRQGNQPQHF. Here the CDR3 DNA reads TGTGCCAGCAGTTTGCAACCGAGACAGGGCAATCAGCCCCAGCATTTT.

V is TRBV7-2 and J is TRBJ2-3; TRBD2 matches 11 bases. Germline CDR1 reads SGHTA; CDR2 reads FQGNSA. The CDR3 sequence is 16 residues long. The V gene end was trimmed by 5 bases and the J gene end by 2 bases; junction bases not matched to a gene: 6. CDR3 DNA sequence: TGTGCCAGCAGCGGTATACTAGCGGGAGACACAGATACGCAGTATTTT. Translating it yields CASSGILAGDTDTQYF.

CDR3 DNA sequence: TGTGCCAGCAGCGCCGCCGGGGGACAGGGAAGGAGTACGCAGTATTTT. Encoded protein: CASSAAGGQGRSTQYF. V and J are TRBV9 and TRBJ2-3, with 9 bases identical to TRBD1. The CDR3 sequence is 16 residues long. Germline CDR1 SGDLS, CDR2 YYNGEE. Trimming at V came to 3 bases and at J to 8 bases, leaving 13 bases not matched to a gene.

The V and J genes are TRBV28 and TRBJ1-2; TRBD1 matches at 9 bases. This CDR3 has 16 residues. Germline trimming cut 4 bases from V and 2 bases from J; bases unmatched to any gene: 8. From germline, CDR1 is MDHEN and CDR2 SYDVKM. The CDR3 region has the DNA TGTGCCAGCAGTTCGGGACAGGGATTAGCCAACTATGGCTACACCTTC. Protein product: CASSSGQGLANYGYTF.

Notes on this clone: This same CDR3 is encoded by further DNA sequences in the sample. V usage is TRBV7-3 and J usage is TRBJ2-5; perhaps TRBD1 as D (6 bases). CDR1 is SGHTA and CDR2 is FQGTGA in the germline V gene. CDR3 length equals 13 residues. The germline V and J ends were trimmed by 5 bases and 4 bases, with 11 bases remaining between them. CDR3 bases: TGTGCCAGCAGCCCAGGGACACCAGAGACCCAGTACTTC. This sequence encodes CASSPGTPETQYF.

This clone was recorded only once. This chain joins TRBV13 and TRBJ1-5; D perhaps matches TRBD1 (5 bases). CDR3 length equals 14 residues. The germline V gene encodes CDR1 PRHDT and CDR2 FYEKMQ (reference sequence). V lost 1 base to trimming and J lost 7 bases, with 11 bases between them. CDR3 sequence (DNA): TGTGCCAGCAGCTTAGCAGGGCCCGGGCAGCCCCAGCATTTT. Amino acid sequence: CASSLAGPGQPQHF.

The chain uses TRBV6-5 and TRBJ2-3; 7 bases map to TRBD1. CDR3 length equals 12 residues. Trimming cost V 6 bases and J 6 bases; bases outside gene matches: 3. From germline, CDR1 is MNHEY and CDR2 SVGAGI. The CDR3 bases are TGTGCCAGCAGCCGACAGGGTGATACGCAGTATTTT. Translated: CASSRQGDTQYF.

Remarks on this clone: A much larger clone is a single base away; this may be a read error. This sample includes further DNA sequences coding for the same CDR3. The chain recombines TRBV7-2 with TRBJ1-2; the match to TRBD1 covers 10 bases. There are 14 residues in the CDR3. Germline-derived CDR1 and CDR2 are SGHTA and FQGNSA. The J segment lost 2 bases and the V segment lost 5 bases, leaving 2 bases of the junction unmatched. Here the CDR3 reads CASSPGQGNYGYTF. CDR3 nucleotide sequence: TGTGCCAGCAGCCCGGGACAGGGGAACTATGGCTACACCTTC.

This clone was recorded a few times. This chain links TRBV30 with TRBJ1-6, with TRBD1 matching 8 bases. CDR1 is GTSNPN and CDR2 is SVGIG in the germline V gene (reference sequence). V gave up 0 bases and J gave up 7 bases; unmatched junction bases: 2. There are 14 residues in the CDR3. The CDR3 region has the DNA TGTGCCTGGAGTGTTTGGACAGGGAATTCACCCCTCCACTTT. This codes for CAWSVWTGNSPLHF.

The chain recombines TRBV5-5 with TRBJ2-2, with D hard to call. CDR3 length: 13 amino acids. Germline V gene sequence: CDR1 SGHKS, CDR2 YYEKEE (reference sequence). The V and J ends lost 4 bases and 4 bases respectively, with 8 bases between them. The CDR3: CASSPGPTGELFF. In nucleotides, the CDR3 is TGTGCCAGCAGCCCGGGCCCCACCGGGGAGCTGTTTTTT.

V gene TRBV27 combines with J gene TRBJ2-5, with 8 bases aligning to TRBD2. Germline V gene sequence: CDR1 MNHEY, CDR2 SMNVEV (reference sequence). The CDR3 runs to 16 residues. V trimming: 3 bases; J trimming: 5 bases; junction bases outside the gene matches: 11. The chain's CDR3 is CASSFSSGSWGETQYF. CDR3 in DNA: TGTGCCAGCAGTTTTAGCAGCGGGAGTTGGGGGGAGACCCAGTACTTC.

The CDR3 here is CAIQSSGTVNTEAFF. The CDR3 region has the DNA TGTGCCATCCAGAGCTCCGGGACGGTGAACACTGAAGCTTTCTTT. The chain employs TRBV10-3 and TRBJ1-1, with a weak D call TRBD1 (5 bases). V was trimmed by 8 bases and J by 0 bases, leaving 16 bases between them. The CDR3 extends over 15 amino acids. Germline CDR1 and CDR2: ENHRY and SYGVKD.

This chain joins TRBV7-6 and TRBJ1-2; 12 bases match TRBD1. This CDR3 contains 14 residues. Germline V gene lookup returns CDR1 SGHVS and CDR2 FNYEAQ. Trimming removed 5 bases from V and 14 bases from J; junction bases left unmatched: 12. As DNA, the CDR3 is TGTGCCAGCAGCCTAGAGGGACAGGGGGCCTCTTGTACCTTC. It codes for CASSLEGQGASCTF.

The CDR3 sequence is CASSVAPRQPRNNEQFF. CDR3 bases: TGTGCCAGCAGCGTAGCGCCCCGCCAGCCCAGGAACAATGAGCAGTTCTTC. V gene TRBV9 combines with J gene TRBJ2-1; no clear D. Germline V gene data show CDR1 as SGDLS and CDR2 as YYNGEE. V lost 0 bases to trimming and J lost 5 bases, with 18 bases between them. This CDR3 is built from 17 residues. Full variable domain (rest looked up from reference TRBV9 and TRBJ2-1): DSGVTQTPKHLITATGQRVTLRCSPRSGDLSVYWYQQSLDQGLQFLIQYYNGEERAKGNILERFSAQQFPDLHSELNLSSLELGDSALYFCASSVAPRQPRNNEQFFGPGTRLTVL.

The J gene is TRBJ1-1, the V gene TRBV4-2; a possible D gene is TRBD1 (6 bases). V was pared by 0 bases and J by 4 bases, with 24 bases between. CDR1 is LGHNA and CDR2 is YNFKEQ in the germline V gene. The CDR3 runs to 19 residues. The CDR3 here is CASSQEPLGRTGGVTEAFF. CDR3 sequence (DNA): TGTGCCAGCAGCCAAGAACCACTCGGGAGGACCGGGGGCGTCACTGAAGCTTTCTTT.